The following is a T cell receptor beta chain sequence with its context. The data were obtained in a study of Graves' ophthalmopathy and Graves' hyperthyroidism. The study amplified TCR beta CDR3 regions using RNA transcripts. First-round RT-PCR relied on HTBI primers, and a second-round multiplex PCR came next. MiXCR was run by TCRdb on the multiplex PCR reads, yielding one entry per CDR3 protein. This table has 200,000 to 300,000 distinct CDR3 sequences, 45% appearing once. This CDR3 comprises 13 residues. With 0 bases removed from V and 6 bases from J, the gap between germline ends came to 8 bases.

The chain joins TRBV12-3 or TRBV12-4 to TRBJ1-2, with a weak D call TRBD1 (5 bases). The TCR originated in an adult man with Graves' ophthalmopathy. Material: peripheral blood. This CDR3 reads CASSLARGDGYTF. CDR3 DNA: TGTGCCAGCAGTTTAGCGCGAGGGGATGGCTACACCTTC.